This section outlines one TCR beta chain sequence together with its context. V dropped 0 bases and J dropped 6; count of bases not matched to a gene: 6. The CDR3 loop spans 16 amino acids. Per germline, CDR1 SGHAT and CDR2 FQNNGV. The source of the sample is a study of shared clonotypes between healthy human individuals. Clones were sequenced by immunoSEQ multiplex PCR, and TCRdb holds only the in-frame ones, with some missing. This table has under 650,000 clones, roughly 95% appearing once. This TCR was sampled from a woman aged 25 to 39 in good health. Sequenced material: naive CD4+ T cells sorted from blood. Specified subset: CD45RA+ positively selected. The chain combines TRBV11-2 with TRBJ1-4; 8 positions match TRBD1. CDR3 residues: CASSLDRTGFYEKLFF. CDR3 in DNA: TGTGCCAGCAGCTTAGATCGGACAGGGTTTTATGAAAAACTGTTTTTT.